The rows below give T cell receptor beta chains drawn from one sample of a study of cytomegalovirus exposure and HLA in healthy donors. Only in-frame clones appear in the TCRdb table, and some are missing; sequencing was by immunoSEQ multiplex PCR. The table shows approximately 100,000 clones, with approximately 80% occurring only once. What was sequenced was PBMCs. The source is a man between 18 and 35 years old in good health and CMV-seronegative. Each CDR3 is given with its conserved first and last residue. The D gene is left open where the match is weak. Size is stated for part of the rows, as once, few or many counts, or as a class when the clone is expanded.

V: TRBV30
length: 14
J: TRBJ2-5
D: NA
size: once
CDR3: CAWSAAGIQETQYF
DNA: TGTGCCTGGAGTGCTGCGGGGATCCAAGAGACCCAGTACTTC

V: TRBV10-1
length: 13
J: TRBJ2-7
D: NA
size: NA
CDR3: CASSPGDGREQYF
DNA: TGCGCCAGCAGTCCGGGGGACGGCCGCGAGCAGTACTTC

V: TRBV19
length: 16
J: TRBJ1-4
D: NA
size: NA
CDR3: CASSKFRGESNEKLFF
DNA: TGTGCCAGTAGCAAATTCCGGGGGGAGTCTAATGAAAAACTGTTTTTT

V: TRBV27
length: 15
J: TRBJ1-1
D: NA
size: NA
CDR3: CASFYHEGTSAEAFF
DNA: TGTGCCAGCTTCTACCATGAGGGGACTAGCGCTGAAGCTTTCTTT

V: TRBV7-9
length: 11
J: TRBJ2-5
D: NA
size: once
CDR3: CASSPLETQYF
DNA: TGTGCCAGCAGCCCTCTAGAGACCCAGTACTTC

V: TRBV6-5
length: 13
J: TRBJ1-1
D: NA
size: NA
CDR3: CASSYTMNTEAFF
DNA: TGTGCCAGCAGTTACACTATGAACACTGAAGCTTTCTTT

V: TRBV6-1
length: 14
J: TRBJ1-5
D: TRBD1
size: NA
CDR3: CASSDKSGGQPQHF
DNA: TGTGCCAGCAGTGATAAGTCAGGGGGTCAGCCCCAGCATTTT

V: TRBV6-1
length: 15
J: TRBJ1-2
D: TRBD1
size: NA
CDR3: CASSETGRGTYGYTF
DNA: TGTGCCAGCAGTGAGACGGGCAGGGGGACCTATGGCTACACCTTC

V: TRBV4-2
length: 17
J: TRBJ2-2
D: NA
size: NA
CDR3: CASSQDRGGPNTGELFF
DNA: TGTGCCAGCAGCCAAGATAGGGGGGGGCCGAACACCGGGGAGCTGTTTTTT

V: TRBV6-1
length: 15
J: TRBJ1-5
D: NA
size: NA
CDR3: CASSHQDSHNQPQHF
DNA: TGTGCCAGCAGTCATCAGGACAGCCACAATCAGCCCCAGCATTTT

V: TRBV18
length: 15
J: TRBJ2-3
D: NA
size: NA
CDR3: CASSPVGPHTDTQYF
DNA: TGTGCCAGCTCACCGGTTGGCCCGCACACAGATACGCAGTATTTT

V: TRBV18
length: 17
J: TRBJ1-4
D: TRBD1
size: NA
CDR3: CASSQARGTGGVEKLFF
DNA: TGTGCCAGCTCCCAAGCCCGCGGGACAGGGGGTGTTGAAAAACTGTTTTTT

V: TRBV6-1
length: 14
J: TRBJ2-7
D: NA
size: NA
CDR3: CASRKRAGRNEQYF
DNA: TGTGCCAGCCGCAAGCGGGCAGGGCGGAACGAGCAGTACTTC

V: TRBV4-1
length: 16
J: TRBJ2-1
D: NA
size: NA
CDR3: CASSQPRELAYNEQFF
DNA: TGCGCCAGCAGCCAGCCCCGGGAGCTGGCCTACAATGAGCAGTTCTTC

V: TRBV5-6
length: 14
J: TRBJ2-5
D: TRBD2
size: few
CDR3: CASSPGGGSETQYF
DNA: TGTGCCAGCAGCCCGGGGGGGGGCTCGGAGACCCAGTACTTC

V: TRBV30
length: 14
J: TRBJ1-2
D: TRBD1
size: NA
CDR3: CAWSLRQGAYGYTF
DNA: TGTGCCTGGAGTCTGCGACAGGGGGCGTATGGCTACACCTTC

V: TRBV29-1
length: 12
J: TRBJ1-3
D: NA
size: NA
CDR3: CSVESDGNTIYF
DNA: TGCAGCGTTGAATCAGATGGAAACACCATATATTTT

V: TRBV4-2
length: 16
J: TRBJ2-6
D: TRBD1
size: NA
CDR3: CASSPRDSIGANVLTF
DNA: TGTGCCAGCAGCCCCCGGGACAGTATTGGGGCCAACGTCCTGACTTTC

V: TRBV13
length: 15
J: TRBJ2-5
D: TRBD1
size: NA
CDR3: CASSLETTGSKTQYF
DNA: TGTGCCAGCAGCCTAGAAACGACAGGGTCCAAGACCCAGTACTTC

V: TRBV25-1
length: 12
J: TRBJ1-2
D: NA
size: NA
CDR3: CASSGAGYGYTF
DNA: TGTGCCAGCAGTGGCGCGGGTTATGGCTACACCTTC

V: TRBV30
length: 12
J: TRBJ2-1
D: TRBD1
size: NA
CDR3: CAWDDRGNEQFF
DNA: TGTGCCTGGGATGACAGGGGCAATGAGCAGTTCTTC

V: TRBV2
length: 14
J: TRBJ1-2
D: TRBD1
size: NA
CDR3: CASSSDRGGYGYTF
DNA: TGTGCCAGCTCTTCGGACAGGGGAGGCTATGGCTACACCTTC

V: TRBV30
length: 15
J: TRBJ2-5
D: TRBD1
size: NA
CDR3: CAWSLMGTGGETQYF
DNA: TGTGCCTGGAGCCTGATGGGGACAGGGGGAGAGACCCAGTACTTC

V: TRBV9
length: 15
J: TRBJ1-1
D: NA
size: NA
CDR3: CASSVDPQGTTEAFF
DNA: TGTGCCAGCAGCGTCGACCCGCAGGGGACCACTGAAGCTTTCTTT

V: TRBV5-6
length: 16
J: TRBJ1-1
D: NA
size: NA
CDR3: CASSLVRWGADAEAFF
DNA: TGTGCCAGCAGCTTGGTCCGGTGGGGCGCGGACGCTGAAGCTTTCTTT

V: TRBV15
length: 13
J: TRBJ1-5
D: TRBD1
size: NA
CDR3: CATRNRGIRPQHF
DNA: TGTGCCACCAGGAACAGGGGTATCAGGCCCCAGCATTTT

V: TRBV5-1
length: 13
J: TRBJ2-5
D: NA
size: NA
CDR3: CASSLRGGETQYF
DNA: TGCGCCAGCAGCTTGCGGGGAGGAGAGACCCAGTACTTC

V: TRBV4-1
length: 18
J: TRBJ2-1
D: TRBD2
size: NA
CDR3: CASSHSSSLAGAYNEQFF
DNA: TGCGCCAGCAGCCACTCCAGCAGCCTAGCGGGGGCCTACAATGAGCAGTTCTTC

V: TRBV6-5
length: 16
J: TRBJ2-7
D: TRBD1
size: NA
CDR3: CASSYSGQGALGEQYF
DNA: TGTGCCAGCAGTTACTCGGGACAGGGGGCGTTAGGGGAGCAGTACTTC

V: TRBV19
length: 13
J: TRBJ2-5
D: NA
size: NA
CDR3: CASSQRAQETQYF
DNA: TGTGCCAGTAGCCAGCGGGCACAAGAGACCCAGTACTTC